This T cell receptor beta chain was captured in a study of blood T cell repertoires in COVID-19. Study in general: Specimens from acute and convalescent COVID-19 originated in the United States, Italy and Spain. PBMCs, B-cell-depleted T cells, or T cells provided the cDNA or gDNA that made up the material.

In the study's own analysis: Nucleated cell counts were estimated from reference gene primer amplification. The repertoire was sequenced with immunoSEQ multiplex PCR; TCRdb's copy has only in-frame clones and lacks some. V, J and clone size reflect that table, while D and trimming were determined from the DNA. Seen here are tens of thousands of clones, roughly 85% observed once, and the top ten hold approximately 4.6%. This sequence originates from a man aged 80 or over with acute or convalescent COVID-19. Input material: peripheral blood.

This CDR3 is CASSYSSYNEQFF. CDR3 nucleotide sequence: TGTGCCAGCTCTTACAGCTCCTACAATGAGCAGTTCTTC. The chain couples TRBV18 to TRBJ2-1; D ambiguous. V was cut by 6 bases and J by 0 bases, with 6 bases left in between. The length of the CDR3 is 13 residues. Germline V lookup: CDR1 KGHSH, CDR2 LQKENI.